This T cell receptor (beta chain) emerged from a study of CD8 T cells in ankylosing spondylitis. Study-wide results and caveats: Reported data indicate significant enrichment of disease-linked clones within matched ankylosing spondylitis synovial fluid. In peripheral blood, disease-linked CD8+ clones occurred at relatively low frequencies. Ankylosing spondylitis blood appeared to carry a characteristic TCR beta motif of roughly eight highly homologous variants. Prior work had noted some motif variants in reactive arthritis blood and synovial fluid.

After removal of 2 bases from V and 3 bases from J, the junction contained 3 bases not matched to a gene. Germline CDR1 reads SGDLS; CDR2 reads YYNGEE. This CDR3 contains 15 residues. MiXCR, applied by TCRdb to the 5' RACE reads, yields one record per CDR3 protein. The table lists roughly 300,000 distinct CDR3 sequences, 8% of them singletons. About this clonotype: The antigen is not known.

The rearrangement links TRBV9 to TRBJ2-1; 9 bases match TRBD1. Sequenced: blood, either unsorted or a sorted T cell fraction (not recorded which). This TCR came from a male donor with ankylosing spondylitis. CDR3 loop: CASSVSGQGYNEQFF. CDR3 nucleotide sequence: TGTGCCAGCAGCGTGTCGGGACAGGGCTACAATGAGCAGTTCTTC.